This TCR beta chain appears in the sequencing data of a study of lymphopenia after photon versus proton radiotherapy. The assay was immunoSEQ multiplex PCR, and TCRdb's table has in-frame clones only and misses some. The sample lists 50,000 or so clones, 80% to 95% occurring once. The V and J ends lost 3 bases and 0 bases respectively, with 15 bases between them. This CDR3 contains 16 residues. The germline gives CDR1 MNHEY, CDR2 SVGAGI. Source: peripheral blood, taken from a patient treated with photon-based radiotherapy. V is TRBV6-5 and J is TRBJ2-7; perhaps TRBD1 as D (6 bases). The sequence derives from a woman aged 35 to 49 with cholangiocarcinoma. CDR3 sequence (DNA): TGTGCCAGCAGTTATGTAACAGGGTCGAGCTCCTACGAGCAGTACTTC. Translated, it gives CASSYVTGSSSYEQYF.